This passage covers 16 T cell receptor beta chains from one sample sequenced in a study of Graves' ophthalmopathy and Graves' hyperthyroidism. For repertoire sequencing, the TCR beta CDR3 regions were amplified from RNA transcripts. HTBI primers were used in a first-round RT-PCR, which preceded a second-round multiplex PCR. TCRdb re-called the multiplex PCR reads through MiXCR, storing one row per CDR3 protein. The profile covers 350,000 to 400,000 distinct CDR3 sequences, with around 19% appearing a single time and 1.6% taken by the ten largest. The specimen sequenced was peripheral blood. The receptors were sampled from a woman between 18 and 30 years old with Graves' ophthalmopathy.

The V and J genes are TRBV28 and TRBJ1-5; D remains ambiguous. The CDR3 runs 14 residues. V lost 5 bases to trimming and J lost 6 bases, with 14 bases between them. Germline CDR1 reads MDHEN; CDR2 reads SYDVKM. CDR3 in DNA: TGTGCCAGCAGTCCCCGGTTGGTTGTTCAGCCCCAGCATTTT. Protein sequence: CASSPRLVVQPQHF.

The rearrangement links TRBV12-3 or TRBV12-4 to TRBJ1-2; 7 nucleotides match TRBD1. The ends lost 4 bases at V and 8 bases at J; junction bases unmatched: 13. The CDR3 is 15 amino acids. This chain's CDR3 is CASSSQTGPAKGYTF. The CDR3, as DNA: TGTGCCAGCAGTTCACAGACAGGGCCAGCTAAGGGCTACACCTTC.

Here the CDR3 reads CASAVAPAYEQYF. The DNA for the CDR3 is TGTGCCAGCGCGGTGGCTCCAGCCTACGAGCAGTACTTC. The chain employs TRBV6-2 or TRBV6-3 and TRBJ2-7, with D hard to call. V was cut by 8 bases and J by 2 bases, with 13 bases left in between. Germline CDR1 MNHEY, CDR2 SVGEGT. This CDR3 is 13 amino acids long.

This clonotype came up many times. The genes are TRBV3-1 and TRBJ2-7; the match to TRBD1 covers 10 bases. Germline V gene sequence: CDR1 LGHDT, CDR2 YNNKEL (reference sequence). This CDR3 has 14 residues. J was trimmed by 5 bases and V by 7 bases; bases with no gene match: 8. The CDR3, as DNA: TGTGCCAGCACCGGGGACAGGGGAAGAGACGAGCAGTACTTC. The encoded protein is CASTGDRGRDEQYF.

This clonotype has ten or more counts. The chain employs TRBV5-5 and TRBJ2-2; D is ambiguous. The CDR3 is 12 amino acids. V was trimmed by 2 bases and J by 6 bases, leaving 5 bases between them. CDR1 and CDR2 (germline): SGHKS, YYEKEE (reference sequence). The CDR3 sequence is CASSFSAGELFF. As DNA, the CDR3 is TGTGCCAGCAGCTTTTCCGCCGGGGAGCTGTTTTTT.

This clonotype was detected only a few times. V is TRBV27 and J is TRBJ1-2, with 7 positions matching TRBD1. Per the germline V gene, CDR1 is MNHEY and CDR2 is SMNVEV (reference sequence). The CDR3 extends over 15 amino acids. V was clipped by 2 bases and J by 4 bases; unmatched bases: 7. The CDR3 is CASSLGLGGGYGYTF. The CDR3 region has the DNA TGTGCCAGCAGTTTAGGCCTAGGGGGCGGCTATGGCTACACCTTC.

The gene calls are TRBV12-3 or TRBV12-4 and TRBJ1-1, with no clear D. V was shortened by 1 base and J by 9 bases, with 9 bases between the two germline ends. This CDR3 is 12 amino acids long. CDR3 residues: CASSLGRVKAFF. CDR3 nucleotides: TGTGCCAGCAGTTTAGGCCGGGTGAAAGCTTTCTTT.

This clonotype has at least ten counts. The chain carries TRBV27 and TRBJ2-2; no reliable D call. V dropped 0 bases and J dropped 6 bases, with 11 bases sitting between them. The CDR3 has 15 residues. Germline V gives CDR1 MNHEY, CDR2 SMNVEV (reference sequence). The CDR3 DNA reads as TGTGCCAGCAGTTTATCTGTATTAGTCCCCGGGGAGCTGTTTTTT. It translates to CASSLSVLVPGELFF.

The chain links TRBV6-1 to TRBJ2-7; D not certain. The germline V gene has CDR1 MNHNS and CDR2 SASEGT. This CDR3 has 15 amino acids. The V end lost 5 bases, the J end lost 0 bases, and 14 bases lay between the germline ends. CDR3 in amino acids: CASSPRQFDSYEQYF. The CDR3 DNA reads as TGTGCCAGCAGTCCGAGACAATTCGACTCCTACGAGCAGTACTTC.

In its sample, this clonotype was seen a few times. One base away lies a much larger clone, so this may be a sequencing read error. The chain combines TRBV11-2 with TRBJ2-5; D gene unclear. Germline loops: CDR1 SGHAT, CDR2 FQNNGV. CDR3 size: 14 residues. The CDR3 bases are TGTGCCAGCAGCTTCGCTTACCGCCAAGAGGCCCAGTACTTC. Amino acids: CASSFAYRQEAQYF.

This chain joins TRBV7-2 and TRBJ1-1; 8 bases map to TRBD1. The V segment lost 6 bases and the J segment 2 bases; nucleotides outside the gene matches: 8. The germline V gene encodes CDR1 SGHTA and CDR2 FQGNSA. The CDR3 loop spans 15 amino acids. The CDR3 nucleotides read TGTGCCAGCAGACCCAGGACAGGGACCAACACTGAAGCTTTCTTT. It specifies CASRPRTGTNTEAFF.

This clonotype was detected many times. The chain uses TRBV2 and TRBJ1-1; TRBD1 matches at 11 bases. Germline V gene lookup returns CDR1 SNHLY and CDR2 FYNNEI. V trimming: 4 bases; J trimming: 5 bases; junction bases outside the gene matches: 12. The CDR3 runs 17 residues. The CDR3 protein is CASSGADRGRFPTEAFF. The CDR3 nucleotides read TGTGCCAGCAGTGGGGCGGACAGGGGGCGCTTTCCGACTGAAGCTTTCTTT.

This clonotype was observed at least ten times. The chain recombines TRBV13 with TRBJ1-6; 7 bases match TRBD1. The length of the CDR3 is 15 residues. V lost 5 bases and J lost 7; bases outside the gene matches: 8. Germline CDR1 and CDR2: PRHDT and FYEKMQ (reference sequence). The CDR3 protein is CASSQRTGGNSPLHF. CDR3 sequence (DNA): TGTGCCAGCAGCCAACGGACAGGAGGAAATTCACCCCTCCACTTT.

This clonotype was seen more than once but under ten times. The rearrangement uses TRBV12-3 or TRBV12-4 and TRBJ2-5, with a possible D match to TRBD2 (7 bases). V was trimmed by 6 bases and J by 4 bases, leaving 15 bases between them. The CDR3 runs to 14 residues. This CDR3 is CASRRGGRLETQYF. In DNA, the CDR3 is TGTGCCAGCAGGAGGGGGGGGCGCTTAGAGACCCAGTACTTC.

This clonotype was observed many times. The rearrangement joins TRBV7-2 to TRBJ1-5, with D tentatively TRBD1 (6 bases). V dropped 5 bases and J dropped 1 base, with 12 bases sitting between them. The CDR3 sequence is 15 residues long. Germline V gives CDR1 SGHTA, CDR2 FQGNSA. The CDR3, as DNA: TGTGCCAGCAGCCAGGCCACAGGGAGCAATCAGCCCCAGCATTTT. Its translation is CASSQATGSNQPQHF.

CDR3 nucleotide sequence: TGTGCCAGCAGTTTTGTAGTTATCCACGAGCAGTACTTC. It is translated as CASSFVVIHEQYF. V usage is TRBV28 and J usage is TRBJ2-7; the D is unclear. The CDR3 sequence is 13 residues long. Germline assignment: CDR1 MDHEN and CDR2 SYDVKM. The V end lost 3 bases, the J end lost 5 bases, and 11 bases lay between the germline ends.